The entry below describes one T cell receptor beta chain. Its specific antigen is unknown. No base qualities exist here, and no much larger clone lies one base off it. The CDR3 spans 13 residues, from the cysteine through the phenylalanine. The CDR3 DNA has 39 bases and is translated from base 1. Per the germline V gene (reference sequence), LNHNV is the CDR1 and YYDKDF is the CDR2. V was cut back by 3 bases and J by 4 bases, leaving a gap of 9 bases between them. The sample's time point label, decoded: baseline before first vaccination. Samples from vaccinated people were obtained from the UK trials COV001 and COV002, which included a single-blind randomized controlled phase 2/3 trial of AZD1222 (ChAdOx1 nCoV-19) in healthy adults. Trial participant PBMC samples were collected at day 0 and day 28 after the second dose for TCRbeta chain sequencing. The data belong to a study of T cell responses to AZD1222 COVID-19 vaccine (dated by TCRdb to the early 2020s). Study-level background: AZD1222 recipients whose second dose came at about 4 weeks and those whose second dose came at about 12 weeks were combined into one group, since spike-specific TCR depth and breadth did not differ between the two schedules. A total of just over 230 trial participants underwent TCR sequencing, of whom some 200 had received two doses of AZD1222 and some 25 had received two doses of the MenACWY control vaccine. Trial participants were enrolled by age into subgroups of 18-55, 56-69 and 70-plus years, and about 150, 27 and 61 TCR-sequenced participants, respectively, were included in these subgroups. Overall study results and their limits: Spike-specific TCR breadth and depth rose significantly after two AZD1222 doses compared with day 0 and with MenACWY recipients. No day 14 peak-response samples were available, so repertoires were characterized only after the peak T cell response. Most participants were white British and females outnumbered males, and the authors suggested that clonal diversity may have been underestimated. The 56-69-year group was small, and its depth increase did not reach significance, likely because of low power. Conclusions about previously exposed vaccinees were limited because only a handful of AZD1222 recipients were SARS-CoV-2 seropositive at baseline. The vaccine-associated CD4 TCRs covered the entire spike protein, and the dominant responses fell in regions 160-218 and 743-854. Nearly half of unique spike-specific TCRs reportedly recognized epitopes outside regions mutated in the B.1.351 and B.1.1.7 variants.

The CDR3 regions of human TCRbeta chains were subjected to immunosequencing. In the source study's methods: Repertoire TCRs were matched against a reference library of SARS-CoV-2-specific TCRs generated with the MIRA antigen-specificity platform. Breadth was defined as the fraction of unique TCRs that were SARS-CoV-2-associated. Depth was defined as the fraction of total T cells that were SARS-CoV-2-associated. Using the MIRA data, each spike-specific TCR was assigned both to the spike region to which the TCR was reactive and to a CD4 or CD8 class. Log10-transformed breadth and depth values were compared by one-way ANOVA with Sidak's multiple comparisons tests. The clones in this table, taken by TCRdb from immuneACCESS, are in-frame only. Not every clone is retained; where verified, under half of the shortfall comes from an unresolved V gene, and the cause of the rest is unknown. V, J and clone size derive from that table, while D and trimming were established from the DNA sequence. For this sample the table gives 72,000 or so clones, of which 90% were detected only once. The top ten clonotypes cover 4% to 5% of the sample.

This chain is built from TRBV15 and TRBJ1-1; D gene: possibly TRBD1, on 6 matching bases. The TCR originated in an adult in good health. The material sequenced was peripheral blood, taken on day 0 of AZD1222 vaccination. The CDR3 amino acid sequence is: CATSSRGGTEAFF. The nucleotide sequence is TGTGCCACCAGCAGTCGAGGGGGCACTGAAGCTTTCTTT. When the CDR3 is completed using the reference TRBV15 and TRBJ1-1 genes on either side, the full variable domain is DAMVIQNPRYQVTQFGKPVTLSCSQTLNHNVMYWYQQKSSQAPKLLFHYYDKDFNNEADTPDNFQSRRPNTSFCFLDIRSPGLGDTAMYLCATSSRGGTEAFFGQGTRLTVV.